This is a list of T cell receptor beta chains from one sample in a study of PD-L1 blockade in urothelial cancer. The assay was immunoSEQ multiplex PCR, and TCRdb's table has in-frame clones only and misses some. Altogether roughly 91,000 clones are present, approximately 81% being singletons, with the ten largest covering approximately 15%. The specimen comprised PBMCs, sampled around atezolizumab (anti-PD-L1) treatment. Receptors originate from a man aged 55 to 69 with urothelial cancer. The CDR3 runs from the conserved cysteine through the conserved F or W. A D gene is named only where the DNA matches it firmly. Rows may omit the clone size; those that give it use once, few, many or a size class.

clone_size: -; d_call: -; j_call: TRBJ1-1; v_call: TRBV11-2; cdr3_aa: CASSITNSNTEAFF; cdr3_nt: TGTGCCAGCAGCATCACAAATTCGAACACTGAAGCTTTCTTT
clone_size: -; d_call: -; j_call: TRBJ2-7; v_call: TRBV29-1; cdr3_aa: CSVWPGNTYEQYF; cdr3_nt: TGCAGCGTTTGGCCAGGTAATACCTACGAGCAGTACTTC
clone_size: -; d_call: -; j_call: TRBJ2-7; v_call: TRBV5-6; cdr3_aa: CASSLVGPGEQYF; cdr3_nt: TGTGCCAGCAGCTTGGTGGGCCCAGGTGAGCAGTACTTC
clone_size: -; d_call: TRBD1; j_call: TRBJ2-1; v_call: TRBV11-3; cdr3_aa: CASSFGTAYNEQFF; cdr3_nt: TGTGCCAGCAGCTTCGGGACAGCCTACAATGAGCAGTTCTTC
clone_size: few; d_call: TRBD1; j_call: TRBJ1-3; v_call: TRBV6-5; cdr3_aa: CASSRTGGSNTIYF; cdr3_nt: TGTGCCAGCAGTCGGACAGGGGGTTCAAACACCATATATTTT
clone_size: -; d_call: -; j_call: TRBJ2-7; v_call: TRBV7-2; cdr3_aa: CASSPSLPYEQYF; cdr3_nt: TGTGCCAGCAGCCCGTCCCTACCCTACGAGCAGTACTTC
clone_size: -; d_call: TRBD1; j_call: TRBJ2-7; v_call: TRBV5-4; cdr3_aa: CASSFQRTGGGVDEQYF; cdr3_nt: TGTGCCAGCAGCTTTCAACGGACAGGGGGAGGGGTCGACGAGCAGTACTTC
clone_size: once; d_call: -; j_call: TRBJ2-1; v_call: TRBV10-3; cdr3_aa: CAISESGGIGNEQFF; cdr3_nt: TGTGCCATCAGTGAGTCGGGAGGTATCGGCAATGAGCAGTTCTTC
clone_size: -; d_call: TRBD1; j_call: TRBJ1-1; v_call: TRBV11-1; cdr3_aa: CASSPDPGTGSGTEAFF; cdr3_nt: TGTGCCAGCAGCCCTGACCCCGGGACAGGGAGTGGCACTGAAGCTTTCTTT
clone_size: few; d_call: -; j_call: TRBJ2-7; v_call: TRBV5-1; cdr3_aa: CASSHYTGYEQYF; cdr3_nt: TGCGCCAGCAGTCATTATACAGGATACGAGCAGTACTTC
clone_size: -; d_call: TRBD1; j_call: TRBJ2-5; v_call: TRBV7-3; cdr3_aa: CASSPGTGEKETQYF; cdr3_nt: TGTGCCAGCAGCCCGGGGACAGGGGAAAAAGAGACCCAGTACTTC
clone_size: -; d_call: -; j_call: TRBJ2-3; v_call: TRBV2; cdr3_aa: CASSERATDTQYF; cdr3_nt: TGTGCCAGCAGTGAGAGGGCAACAGATACGCAGTATTTT
clone_size: -; d_call: TRBD2; j_call: TRBJ2-1; v_call: TRBV11-2; cdr3_aa: CASSFAAGGNEQFF; cdr3_nt: TGTGCCAGCAGCTTTGCTGCGGGGGGTAATGAGCAGTTCTTC
clone_size: -; d_call: TRBD1; j_call: TRBJ2-3; v_call: TRBV7-9; cdr3_aa: CASSRTGAVTDTQYF; cdr3_nt: TGTGCCAGCAGCCGGACAGGGGCCGTCACAGATACGCAGTATTTT
clone_size: -; d_call: -; j_call: TRBJ2-7; v_call: TRBV5-1; cdr3_aa: CASRVRESPEQYF; cdr3_nt: TGCGCCAGCAGGGTCAGGGAATCGCCCGAGCAGTACTTC
clone_size: -; d_call: -; j_call: TRBJ2-7; v_call: TRBV6-1; cdr3_aa: CASSGTLGSYEQYF; cdr3_nt: TGTGCCAGCAGTGGTACCCTCGGGTCCTACGAGCAGTACTTC
clone_size: once; d_call: -; j_call: TRBJ1-2; v_call: TRBV28; cdr3_aa: CASSLSGDLIFYGYTF; cdr3_nt: TGTGCCAGCAGTTTGTCCGGGGACTTGATTTTCTATGGCTACACCTTC
clone_size: few; d_call: TRBD2; j_call: TRBJ2-1; v_call: TRBV10-2; cdr3_aa: CASSGLAGSSYNEQFF; cdr3_nt: TGCGCCAGCAGTGGACTAGCGGGATCCTCCTACAATGAGCAGTTCTTC
clone_size: -; d_call: -; j_call: TRBJ1-1; v_call: TRBV30; cdr3_aa: CAWSVQGRGAFF; cdr3_nt: TGTGCCTGGAGTGTTCAGGGAAGGGGCGCTTTCTTT
clone_size: -; d_call: -; j_call: TRBJ2-3; v_call: TRBV7-3; cdr3_aa: CASSPRNTDTQYF; cdr3_nt: TGTGCCAGCAGCCCGAGGAACACAGATACGCAGTATTTT
clone_size: -; d_call: TRBD1; j_call: TRBJ1-1; v_call: TRBV5-1; cdr3_aa: CASSLGTGGNTEAFF; cdr3_nt: TGCGCCAGCAGCTTAGGGACAGGGGGAAACACTGAAGCTTTCTTT
clone_size: -; d_call: -; j_call: TRBJ2-3; v_call: TRBV6-1; cdr3_aa: CASNNLNRDTQYF; cdr3_nt: TGTGCCAGCAACAACCTAAACAGGGATACGCAGTATTTT
clone_size: once; d_call: TRBD1; j_call: TRBJ1-2; v_call: TRBV19; cdr3_aa: CASSKGQGSGYTF; cdr3_nt: TGTGCCAGTAGTAAAGGACAGGGTTCGGGCTACACCTTC
clone_size: -; d_call: -; j_call: TRBJ2-7; v_call: TRBV5-1; cdr3_aa: CASSLDRDYEQYF; cdr3_nt: TGCGCCAGCAGCTTGGACAGAGACTACGAGCAGTACTTC
clone_size: -; d_call: TRBD1; j_call: TRBJ1-4; v_call: TRBV5-1; cdr3_aa: CASSPGQNEKLFF; cdr3_nt: TGCGCCAGCAGCCCGGGACAGAATGAAAAACTGTTTTTT
clone_size: -; d_call: -; j_call: TRBJ1-5; v_call: TRBV19; cdr3_aa: CASSPKDRSSQPQHF; cdr3_nt: TGTGCCAGTAGTCCAAAAGACAGGTCAAGTCAGCCCCAGCATTTT
clone_size: -; d_call: -; j_call: TRBJ2-3; v_call: TRBV25-1; cdr3_aa: CASSEEVGTDTQYF; cdr3_nt: TGTGCCAGCAGTGAAGAGGTAGGCACAGATACGCAGTATTTT
clone_size: -; d_call: -; j_call: TRBJ2-2; v_call: TRBV11-2; cdr3_aa: CASSPGVNTGELFF; cdr3_nt: TGTGCCAGCAGCCCCGGAGTTAACACCGGGGAGCTGTTTTTT
clone_size: -; d_call: -; j_call: TRBJ1-4; v_call: TRBV5-1; cdr3_aa: CASTLDSPDEKLFF; cdr3_nt: TGCGCCAGCACCCTGGACTCCCCGGACGAAAAACTGTTTTTT
clone_size: -; d_call: -; j_call: TRBJ1-1; v_call: TRBV6-1; cdr3_aa: CASSPLSPAGTEAFF; cdr3_nt: TGTGCCAGCAGCCCCCTTTCACCTGCGGGGACTGAAGCTTTCTTT
clone_size: once; d_call: TRBD1; j_call: TRBJ2-1; v_call: TRBV2; cdr3_aa: CASTFYRGFNNEQFF; cdr3_nt: TGTGCCAGCACCTTCTACAGGGGGTTTAACAATGAGCAGTTCTTC
clone_size: -; d_call: TRBD1; j_call: TRBJ2-7; v_call: TRBV5-1; cdr3_aa: CASSLSTGAYEQYF; cdr3_nt: TGCGCCAGCAGCTTGAGTACAGGGGCCTACGAGCAGTACTTC
clone_size: -; d_call: -; j_call: TRBJ2-5; v_call: TRBV6-1; cdr3_aa: CASSETGRDQETQYF; cdr3_nt: TGTGCCAGCAGTGAAACAGGGAGGGACCAAGAGACCCAGTACTTC
clone_size: -; d_call: -; j_call: TRBJ2-3; v_call: TRBV5-1; cdr3_aa: CASSVGTDTQYF; cdr3_nt: TGCGCCAGCAGCGTAGGCACAGATACGCAGTATTTT
clone_size: -; d_call: -; j_call: TRBJ2-5; v_call: TRBV30; cdr3_aa: CAWGGETQYF; cdr3_nt: TGTGCCTGGGGAGGAGAGACCCAGTACTTC
clone_size: -; d_call: -; j_call: TRBJ2-7; v_call: TRBV18; cdr3_aa: CASSPPAGISSYEQYF; cdr3_nt: TGTGCCAGCTCACCACCGGCGGGGATCAGCTCCTACGAGCAGTACTTC
clone_size: -; d_call: TRBD1; j_call: TRBJ1-1; v_call: TRBV29-1; cdr3_aa: CSVVRGGVNTEAFF; cdr3_nt: TGCAGCGTCGTTAGAGGGGGCGTGAACACTGAAGCTTTCTTT
clone_size: -; d_call: -; j_call: TRBJ1-5; v_call: TRBV6-1; cdr3_aa: CASQNSDGQPQHF; cdr3_nt: TGTGCCAGTCAAAACAGTGACGGACAGCCCCAGCATTTT
clone_size: few; d_call: -; j_call: TRBJ2-2; v_call: TRBV7-3; cdr3_aa: CASSLATSNTGELFF; cdr3_nt: TGTGCCAGCAGCTTAGCGACTTCGAACACCGGGGAGCTGTTTTTT
clone_size: -; d_call: TRBD2; j_call: TRBJ2-1; v_call: TRBV27; cdr3_aa: CASSLGAGEAYNEQFF; cdr3_nt: TGTGCCAGCAGTTTGGGCGCGGGGGAAGCCTACAATGAGCAGTTCTTC
clone_size: -; d_call: -; j_call: TRBJ1-5; v_call: TRBV18; cdr3_aa: CASSPGRSSPQHF; cdr3_nt: TGTGCCAGCTCACCGGGGAGGTCCTCGCCCCAGCATTTT
clone_size: -; d_call: TRBD2; j_call: TRBJ2-3; v_call: TRBV7-2; cdr3_aa: CASSQTPGLAGDDTQYF; cdr3_nt: TGTGCCAGCAGCCAGACCCCGGGACTAGCGGGTGACGATACGCAGTATTTT
clone_size: -; d_call: TRBD2; j_call: TRBJ2-3; v_call: TRBV4-1; cdr3_aa: CASSLIAGVSDTQYF; cdr3_nt: TGCGCCAGCAGCCTAATAGCGGGAGTTAGTGATACGCAGTATTTT
clone_size: -; d_call: TRBD1; j_call: TRBJ1-3; v_call: TRBV25-1; cdr3_aa: CASLGQYGNTIYF; cdr3_nt: TGTGCCAGCCTGGGACAGTATGGAAACACCATATATTTT
clone_size: -; d_call: -; j_call: TRBJ2-7; v_call: TRBV9; cdr3_aa: CASSPGGEDEQYF; cdr3_nt: TGTGCCAGCAGCCCTGGAGGGGAGGACGAGCAGTACTTC
clone_size: once; d_call: -; j_call: TRBJ2-5; v_call: TRBV19; cdr3_aa: CATREGGIETQYF; cdr3_nt: TGTGCCACGAGAGAGGGGGGGATAGAGACCCAGTACTTC
clone_size: once; d_call: -; j_call: TRBJ1-1; v_call: TRBV6-1; cdr3_aa: CASSDLGGGITEAFF; cdr3_nt: TGTGCCAGCAGTGATTTGGGCGGAGGCATCACTGAAGCTTTCTTT
clone_size: few; d_call: -; j_call: TRBJ1-2; v_call: TRBV13; cdr3_aa: CASSPPSEQGYGYTF; cdr3_nt: TGTGCCAGCAGCCCACCCTCGGAACAGGGATATGGCTACACCTTC
clone_size: -; d_call: -; j_call: TRBJ1-5; v_call: TRBV4-2; cdr3_aa: CASSQEEGLSNQPQHF; cdr3_nt: TGTGCCAGCAGCCAAGAGGAGGGTTTAAGCAATCAGCCCCAGCATTTT
clone_size: once; d_call: TRBD2; j_call: TRBJ2-7; v_call: TRBV7-8; cdr3_aa: CASSFRGGASYEQYF; cdr3_nt: TGTGCCAGCAGCTTCCGCGGGGGGGCCTCCTACGAGCAGTACTTC
clone_size: -; d_call: TRBD1; j_call: TRBJ1-2; v_call: TRBV18; cdr3_aa: CASSPTGVGYTF; cdr3_nt: TGTGCCAGCTCACCTACAGGGGTTGGCTACACCTTC